Listed below are T cell receptor beta chains from one sample, sequenced in a study of blood T cell repertoires in COVID-19. Profiled with immunoSEQ multiplex PCR; TCRdb holds only in-frame clones, not every one. The sample has 350,000 to 550,000 clones; around 87% are singletons. The specimen sequenced was PBMCs or T cells enriched from blood (not recorded which). All receptors derive from a man younger than 40 who had recovered from COVID-19. CDR3s include the opening cysteine and the closing phenylalanine or tryptophan. D genes are given only for firm matches. The size of a clone is reported for some rows only, either as once, few or many, or as a class for expanded clones.

len	d_gene	v_gene	abundance	j_gene	CDR3nt	CDR3aa
12	-	TRBV28	-	TRBJ2-4	TGTGCCAGCAGGTCTCCGAGTGACATTCAGTACTTC	CASRSPSDIQYF
13	-	TRBV18	few	TRBJ1-4	TGTGCCAGCGCGGGCGGACGGGATGAAAAACTGTTTTTT	CASAGGRDEKLFF
13	-	TRBV3-1/TRBV3-2	-	TRBJ2-5	TGTGCCAGCAGCCAAGAGAACAAAGAGACCCAGTACTTC	CASSQENKETQYF
18	TRBD2	TRBV7-6	-	TRBJ2-3	TGTGCCAGCAGCAGGGGACTAGCGGGAGGGCATGACACAGATACGCAGTATTTT	CASSRGLAGGHDTDTQYF
12	-	TRBV10-2	-	TRBJ1-2	TGCGCCAGCAGTCTTACTAACTATGGCTACACCTTC	CASSLTNYGYTF
15	-	TRBV10-1	-	TRBJ2-3	TGCGCCAGCGGGGCGGGCGGAGGGGGCCTAGATACGCAGTATTTT	CASGAGGGGLDTQYF
14	TRBD1	TRBV28	-	TRBJ1-4	TGTGCCAGCAGTAAGCCGGGACAGGGTAGAAAACTGTTTTTT	CASSKPGQGRKLFF
13	-	TRBV30	-	TRBJ2-7	TGTGCCTGGAATAGGGGGACGGGCTACGAGCAGTACTTC	CAWNRGTGYEQYF
13	TRBD1	TRBV28	-	TRBJ2-7	TGTGCCAGCAGTCGACAGGGATCCTACGAGCAGTACTTC	CASSRQGSYEQYF
14	-	TRBV5-4	-	TRBJ2-1	TGTGCCAGCAGTCAAGGGGGACCACACAATGAGCAGTTCTTC	CASSQGGPHNEQFF